These 2 T cell receptor beta chains came from one sample sequenced in a study of blood T cell repertoires in COVID-19. Only in-frame clones appear in the TCRdb table, and some are missing; sequencing was by immunoSEQ multiplex PCR. The data contain some 85,000 clones, approximately 90% of them singletons. The sequenced sample was peripheral blood. The receptors shown here come from a man in his fifties or sixties with acute or convalescent COVID-19.

The chain is built from TRBV7-9 and TRBJ1-1; D is possibly TRBD1 (6 bases). Between the trimmed V and J ends, which lost 2 bases and 6 bases, there was a span of 16 bases. The CDR3 extends over 15 amino acids. Germline V gives CDR1 SEHNR, CDR2 FQNEAQ (reference sequence). CDR3 loop: CASSLLSQGSAEAFF. The CDR3 DNA sequence: TGTGCCAGCAGCTTACTCTCGCAGGGGAGTGCTGAAGCTTTCTTT.

The rearrangement joins TRBV5-1 to TRBJ2-5, with a possible D match to TRBD2 (5 bases). V was pared by 1 base and J by 2 bases, with 9 bases between. Germline CDR1 reads SGHRS; CDR2 reads YFSETQ. The CDR3 contains 14 residues. The CDR3 region has the DNA TGCGCCAGCAGCTTGAGTAGCGCGCAAGAGACCCAGTACTTC. As protein: CASSLSSAQETQYF.